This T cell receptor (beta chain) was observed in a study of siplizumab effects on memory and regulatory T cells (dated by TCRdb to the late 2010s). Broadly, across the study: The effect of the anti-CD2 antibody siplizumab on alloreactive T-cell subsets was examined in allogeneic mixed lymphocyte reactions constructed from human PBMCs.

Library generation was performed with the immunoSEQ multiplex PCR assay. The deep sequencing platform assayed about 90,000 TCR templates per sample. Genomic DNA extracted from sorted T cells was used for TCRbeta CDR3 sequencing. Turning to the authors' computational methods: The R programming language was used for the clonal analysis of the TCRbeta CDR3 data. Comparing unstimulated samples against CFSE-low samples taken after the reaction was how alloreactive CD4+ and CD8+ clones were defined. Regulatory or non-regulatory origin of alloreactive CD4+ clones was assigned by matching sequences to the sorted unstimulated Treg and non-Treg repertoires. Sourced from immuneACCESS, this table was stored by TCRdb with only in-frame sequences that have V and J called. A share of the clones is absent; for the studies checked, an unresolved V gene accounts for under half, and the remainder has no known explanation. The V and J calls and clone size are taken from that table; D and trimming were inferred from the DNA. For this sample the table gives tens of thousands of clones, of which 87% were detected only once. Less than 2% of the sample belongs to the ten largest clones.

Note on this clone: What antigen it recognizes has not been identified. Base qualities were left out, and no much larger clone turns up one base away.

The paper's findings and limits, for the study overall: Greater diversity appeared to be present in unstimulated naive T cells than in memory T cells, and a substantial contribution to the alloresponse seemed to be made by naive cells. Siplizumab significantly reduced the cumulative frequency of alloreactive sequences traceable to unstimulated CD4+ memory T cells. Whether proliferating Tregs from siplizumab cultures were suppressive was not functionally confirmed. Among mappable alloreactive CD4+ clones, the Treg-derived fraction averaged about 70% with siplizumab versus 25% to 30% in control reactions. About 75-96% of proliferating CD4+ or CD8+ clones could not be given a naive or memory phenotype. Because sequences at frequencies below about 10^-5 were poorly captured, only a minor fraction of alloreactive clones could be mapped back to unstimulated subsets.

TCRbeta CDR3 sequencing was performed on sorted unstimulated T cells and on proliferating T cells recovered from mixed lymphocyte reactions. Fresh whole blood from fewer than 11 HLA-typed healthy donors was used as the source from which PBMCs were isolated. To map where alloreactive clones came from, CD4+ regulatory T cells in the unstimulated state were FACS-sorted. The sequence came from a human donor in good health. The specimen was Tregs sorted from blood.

The CDR3 protein sequence reads: CASSTATNYGYTF. The DNA is as follows: TGTGCCAGCAGCACAGCGACTAACTATGGCTACACCTTC. This chain is built from TRBV6-5 and TRBJ1-2; the D gene cannot be named for sure. Including the terminal cysteine and phenylalanine, the CDR3 comprises 13 residues. The sequence is cut down to CDR3 DNA, 39 bases in frame from base 1. Reading the germline V gene gives CDR1 MNHEY and CDR2 SVGAGI. The germline ends are 8 bases apart after V is trimmed by 6 bases and J by 0 bases.